The 19 T cell receptor beta chains given below trace back to one sample, sequenced in a study of siplizumab effects on memory and regulatory T cells. Using immunoSEQ multiplex PCR, the repertoire was profiled, and TCRdb retains in-frame clones only, with some absent. The table shows tens of thousands of clones, with around four fifths occurring only once. The sample taken for sequencing was memory CD4+ T cells sorted from blood. These receptors originate from a human donor in good health.

The chain has TRBV6-5 and TRBJ2-7; 7 bases agree with TRBD1. Trimming took 4 bases from V and 3 from J; bases not matched to a gene: 6. CDR3 size: 14 residues. Per germline, CDR1 MNHEY and CDR2 SVGAGI. The CDR3 DNA sequence: TGTGCCAGCAGTTTCGGGACAGTACACTACGAGCAGTACTTC. Its protein is CASSFGTVHYEQYF.

The V gene is TRBV5-1, the J gene TRBJ2-7; 11 positions agree with TRBD2. This CDR3 has 16 amino acids. CDR1 and CDR2 (germline): SGHRS, YFSETQ. Trimming cost V 0 bases and J 3 bases; bases outside gene matches: 5. The CDR3 DNA reads as TGCGCCAGCAGCTTGGATCTAGCGGGAGGTAACTACGAGCAGTACTTC. Encoded protein: CASSLDLAGGNYEQYF.

The V call is TRBV10-3, the J call TRBJ2-2; possibly TRBD2 for D (5 bases). This CDR3 is built from 15 residues. CDR1 is ENHRY, CDR2 SYGVKD, per germline. Deletions cut 8 bases from V and 2 bases from J, with 15 bases between. This CDR3 reads CAIGEFTTNTGELFF. DNA for the CDR3: TGTGCCATCGGGGAGTTTACTACAAACACCGGGGAGCTGTTTTTT.

The chain employs TRBV6-1 and TRBJ1-5, with TRBD1 as a possible D gene (6 bases). The CDR3 loop spans 15 amino acids. Germline CDR1 MNHNS, CDR2 SASEGT. V was trimmed by 2 bases and J by 2 bases, leaving 10 bases between them. The CDR3 region has the DNA TGTGCCAGCAGTGAACGGGGGCGCGGCAATCAGCCCCAGCATTTT. Its protein is CASSERGRGNQPQHF.

This clone was detected only once. J is TRBJ2-5 and V is TRBV29-1, with D hard to call. CDR3 size: 14 residues. Trimming cost V 4 bases and J 1 base, with 13 bases left between them. Germline V CDR1 and CDR2: SQVTM, ANQGSEA. CDR3 coding DNA: TGCAGCGTTGGGCAGGAAATCTTCCAAGAGACCCAGTACTTC. Translating it yields CSVGQEIFQETQYF.

The rearrangement links TRBV5-1 to TRBJ2-1; D is perhaps TRBD1 (6 bases). Trimming took off 5 bases at V and 5 bases at J, with 11 bases between the two ends. Germline loops: CDR1 SGHRS, CDR2 YFSETQ. The CDR3 covers 13 residues. The CDR3 protein is CASSGTGNNEQFF. As DNA, the CDR3 is TGCGCCAGCAGTGGAACAGGGAACAATGAGCAGTTCTTC. Filled out from reference TRBV5-1 and TRBJ2-1, the complete variable domain reads KAGVTQTPRYLIKTRGQQVTLSCSPISGHRSVSWYQQTPGQGLQFLFEYFSETQRNKGNFPGRFSGRQFSNSRSEMNVSTLELGDSALYLCASSGTGNNEQFFGPGTRLTVL.

The V call is TRBV5-4, the J call TRBJ2-1; D might be TRBD1 or TRBD2, each matching 5 bases. Germline CDR1 is SGHNT and CDR2 is YYREEE (reference sequence). V was trimmed by 4 bases and J by 2 bases, leaving 13 bases between them. This CDR3 has 15 residues. DNA of the CDR3: TGTGCCAGCAGCCGGGGACCACACCCCTACAATGAGCAGTTCTTC. Protein sequence: CASSRGPHPYNEQFF.

The gene calls are TRBV5-4 and TRBJ2-3; TRBD1 is a possible D gene (6 bases). The ends were cut back, 4 bases at V and 2 bases at J, with 14 bases in the middle. Germline-derived CDR1 and CDR2 are SGHNT and YYREEE (reference sequence). The length of the CDR3 is 15 residues. Here the CDR3 DNA reads TGTGCCAGCAGCCAATCCGGGACATACACAGATACGCAGTATTTT. This encodes CASSQSGTYTDTQYF.

The rearrangement joins TRBV6-1 to TRBJ2-3; D remains unclear. The CDR3 loop spans 13 amino acids. V lost 2 bases, J lost 5 bases, and 8 bases lay in between. The V gene's germline CDR1 is MNHNS and CDR2 SASEGT. CDR3 loop: CASSEIRKDTQYF. The CDR3 nucleotides read TGTGCCAGCAGTGAAATCCGCAAAGATACGCAGTATTTT.

This rearrangement joins TRBV18 to TRBJ1-2; TRBD1 matches 7 bases. Germline V gives CDR1 KGHSH, CDR2 LQKENI. V shed 8 bases and J 4 bases; nucleotides not matched to a gene: 16. CDR3 length: 16 residues. The CDR3 DNA is TGTGCCAGCCCCCGGGACAGCGGGGTTATTAGCTATGGCTACACCTTC. This sequence encodes CASPRDSGVISYGYTF.

V gene TRBV11-3 combines with J gene TRBJ1-2; possible D gene TRBD1, 6 bases. CDR3 length: 13 amino acids. Trimming shortened V by 0 bases and J by 8 bases, and 10 bases separated the two germline ends. Germline V gives CDR1 SGHNT, CDR2 YENEEA. The CDR3 DNA follows: TGTGCCAGCAGCTTAGAAAGGGGGATCGGCTACACCTTC. Protein: CASSLERGIGYTF.

The chain links TRBV19 to TRBJ2-1, with 9 bases that match TRBD2. V shed 3 bases and J 5 bases; nucleotides not matched to a gene: 5. Per the germline V gene, CDR1 is LNHDA and CDR2 is SQIVND (reference sequence). There are 15 residues in the CDR3. The CDR3 DNA is TGTGCCAGTAGTATCGCCGCGGGAGGGAACAATGAGCAGTTCTTC. This codes for CASSIAAGGNNEQFF.

The J gene is TRBJ1-5, the V gene TRBV6-5; D uncertain. Germline CDR1 MNHEY, CDR2 SVGAGI. Trimming stripped 6 bases from V and 4 bases from J, with 10 bases between. The CDR3 extends over 13 amino acids. CDR3: CASSPIGNQPQHF. The DNA for the CDR3 is TGTGCCAGCAGCCCGATTGGAAATCAGCCCCAGCATTTT.

This chain uses TRBV14 with TRBJ2-7; D ambiguous. This CDR3 spans 17 amino acids. CDR1 and CDR2 (germline): SGHDN, FVKESK. Trimming removed 0 bases at V and 2 bases at J, with 17 bases between. The CDR3 DNA follows: TGTGCCAGCAGCCAAGAAACAGCCCTGTTACTTCCCTACGAGCAGTACTTC. Its protein product is CASSQETALLLPYEQYF.

This chain uses TRBV28 with TRBJ2-1; the match to TRBD2 covers 8 bases. In germline, CDR1 is MDHEN, CDR2 SYDVKM. The CDR3 covers 16 residues. V dropped 3 bases and J dropped 10; count of bases not matched to a gene: 14. The CDR3 spells CASSLIGAGGVREQFF. CDR3 bases: TGTGCCAGCAGTTTGATTGGGGCGGGAGGAGTTCGCGAGCAGTTCTTC.

This chain joins TRBV19 and TRBJ2-3; no firm D call. CDR1 and CDR2 (germline): LNHDA, SQIVND (reference sequence). This CDR3 comprises 13 residues. The V and J ends lost 5 bases and 2 bases respectively, with 8 bases between them. The CDR3 spells CASSGQDTDTQYF. DNA of the CDR3: TGTGCCAGTAGTGGGCAGGACACAGATACGCAGTATTTT.

The genes are TRBV9 and TRBJ1-5, with a weak D call TRBD1 (5 bases). The CDR3 extends over 16 amino acids. Germline loops: CDR1 SGDLS, CDR2 YYNGEE. Trimming stripped 0 bases from V and 1 base from J, with 11 bases between. The CDR3 DNA sequence: TGTGCCAGCAGCGTAGCTTTGGGGGAGAGCAATCAGCCCCAGCATTTT. This translates into CASSVALGESNQPQHF. The full variable domain, its missing parts supplied by reference TRBV9 and TRBJ1-5, is DSGVTQTPKHLITATGQRVTLRCSPRSGDLSVYWYQQSLDQGLQFLIQYYNGEERAKGNILERFSAQQFPDLHSELNLSSLELGDSALYFCASSVALGESNQPQHFGDGTRLSIL.

The rearrangement uses TRBV19 and TRBJ2-3; 14 nucleotides line up with TRBD2. Trimming removed 5 bases from V and 2 bases from J; junction bases left unmatched: 6. The germline CDR1 and CDR2 sequences are LNHDA and SQIVND (reference sequence). The CDR3 extends over 17 amino acids. Written as DNA, the CDR3 is TGTGCCAGTAGTCTTCGACTAGCGGGGGGGCTCACAGATACGCAGTATTTT. Amino acid sequence: CASSLRLAGGLTDTQYF. Full variable domain (outside the CDR3, taken from reference TRBV19 and TRBJ2-3): DGGITQSPKYLFRKEGQNVTLSCEQNLNHDAMYWYRQDPGQGLRLIYYSQIVNDFQKGDIAEGYSVSREKKESFPLTVTSAQKNPTAFYLCASSLRLAGGLTDTQYFGPGTRLTVL.

V is TRBV19 and J is TRBJ2-3; tentatively, D is TRBD1 or TRBD2 (5 bases each). This CDR3 has 14 residues. Trimming shortened V by 10 bases and J by 6 bases, and 20 bases separated the two germline ends. Germline V gene data show CDR1 as LNHDA and CDR2 as SQIVND (reference sequence). CDR3 residues: CATSSTGPVDTQYF. The CDR3 bases are TGTGCCACGAGTAGTACGGGGCCTGTCGATACGCAGTATTTT.